This T cell receptor (beta chain) is drawn from a study of blood T cell repertoires in COVID-19. About the research overall: Donors in the United States, Italy and Spain gave samples during acute or convalescent COVID-19. Nucleic acid was either cDNA or gDNA, and it came from T cells, B-cell-depleted T cells, or PBMCs.

Germline lookup yields CDR1 SGHAT and CDR2 FQNNGV. Trimming took 5 bases from V and 7 from J, leaving 17 bases between them. The CDR3 sequence is 14 residues long. Original methodology: The authors estimated nucleated cell counts from reference gene primer amplification. Sequencing was performed with immunoSEQ multiplex PCR; in TCRdb, only in-frame clones are kept and a portion is missing. V and J calls and clone size are as listed in that table; D and trimming were resolved from the DNA. In the table there are 90,000 to 130,000 clones, about 88% of which are singletons. This clone appeared a single time.

The chain uses TRBV11-2 and TRBJ1-1, with D possibly matching TRBD1 (6 bases). The sequencing sample was made of peripheral blood. This clonotype was sampled from a human donor in a cohort sampled during active COVID-19. The CDR3 here is CASSPTRGGVEAFF. The DNA for the CDR3 is TGTGCCAGCAGCCCAACCCGAGGGGGAGTTGAAGCTTTCTTT.